This T cell receptor (beta chain) is drawn from a study of STAT5B mutations in CD4+ large granular lymphocyte leukemia. The wider study: Healthy donors showed HLA-associated enrichment of the CDR3 'QG' motif. Regarding the study as a whole: Main leukemic clonotypes were patient-specific, but more than 20% appeared at low frequency elsewhere.

V gave up 3 bases and J gave up 8 bases; unmatched junction bases: 8. This CDR3 is built from 16 residues. The germline gives CDR1 MRHNA, CDR2 SNTAGT. About this clone itself: Its antigen is not known.

Sequencing was at survey level. The method was immunoSEQ multiplex PCR; TCRdb's version includes in-frame clones alone and lacks a portion of them. The repertoire holds around 32,000 clones, around 84% seen once, with about 2.5% in the top ten. Sequencing was carried out using CD4+ T cells from blood buffy coats. This sequence was found in a human donor in good health. The chain employs TRBV6-4 and TRBJ1-4; 11 bases map to TRBD1. In DNA form, the CDR3 reads TGTGCCAGCAGTGAAGGGACAGGGGGGAAAAGGGAAAAACTGTTTTTT. Its translation is CASSEGTGGKREKLFF.